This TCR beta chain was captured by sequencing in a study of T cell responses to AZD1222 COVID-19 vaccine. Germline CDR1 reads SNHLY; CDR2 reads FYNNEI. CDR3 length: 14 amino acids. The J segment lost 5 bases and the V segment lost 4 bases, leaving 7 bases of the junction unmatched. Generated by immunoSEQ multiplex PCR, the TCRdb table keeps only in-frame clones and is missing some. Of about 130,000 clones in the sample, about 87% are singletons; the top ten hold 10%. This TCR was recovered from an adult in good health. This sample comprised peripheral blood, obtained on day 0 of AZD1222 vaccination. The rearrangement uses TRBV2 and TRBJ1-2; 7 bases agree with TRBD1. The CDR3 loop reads CASSVQGGTYGYTF. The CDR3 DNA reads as TGTGCCAGCAGTGTTCAGGGGGGTACTTATGGCTACACCTTC.